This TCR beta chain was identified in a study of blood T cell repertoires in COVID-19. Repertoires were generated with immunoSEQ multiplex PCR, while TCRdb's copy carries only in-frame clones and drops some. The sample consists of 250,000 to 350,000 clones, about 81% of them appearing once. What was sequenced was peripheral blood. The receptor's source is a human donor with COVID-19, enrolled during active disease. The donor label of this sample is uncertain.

CDR3 nucleotides: TGTGCCAGCAGTGAGGCGGGAAGTGGTACCGAAGCTTTCTTT. Encoded protein: CASSEAGSGTEAFF. The chain carries TRBV6-1 and TRBJ1-1; D unclear. This CDR3 comprises 14 residues. V lost 3 bases to trimming and J lost 8 bases, with 16 bases between them. CDR1 is MNHNS, CDR2 SASEGT, per germline.